This TCR beta chain was documented in a study of blood T cell repertoires in COVID-19. This clone was recorded a few times. Produced via immunoSEQ multiplex PCR; TCRdb's table is partial and in-frame only. The sample lists about 280,000 clones; 85% were seen once. Germline V lookup: CDR1 SEHNR, CDR2 FQNEAQ (reference sequence). This CDR3 spans 15 amino acids. V lost 4 bases and J lost 3; bases outside the gene matches: 6. The TCR originated in a human donor in a cohort sampled during active COVID-19. The sample was peripheral blood. The chain has TRBV7-9 and TRBJ1-5; 7 positions match TRBD1. The DNA for the CDR3 is TGTGCCAGCAGCTACTCGGGACAGATCAATCAGCCCCAGCATTTT. Amino acids: CASSYSGQINQPQHF.